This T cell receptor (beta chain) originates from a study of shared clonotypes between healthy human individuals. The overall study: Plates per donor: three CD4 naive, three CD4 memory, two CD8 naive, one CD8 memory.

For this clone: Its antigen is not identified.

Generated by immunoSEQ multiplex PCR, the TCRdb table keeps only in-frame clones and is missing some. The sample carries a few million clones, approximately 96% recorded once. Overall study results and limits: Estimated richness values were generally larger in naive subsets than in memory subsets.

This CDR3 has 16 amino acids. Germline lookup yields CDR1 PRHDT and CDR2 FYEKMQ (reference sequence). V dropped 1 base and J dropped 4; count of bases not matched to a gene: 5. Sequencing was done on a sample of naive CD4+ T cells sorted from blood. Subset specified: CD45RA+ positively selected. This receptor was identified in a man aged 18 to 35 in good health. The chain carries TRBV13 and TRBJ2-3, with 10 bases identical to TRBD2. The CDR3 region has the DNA TGTGCCAGCAGCTTAGAAGCGGGAGGGGGCGCAGATACGCAGTATTTT. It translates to CASSLEAGGGADTQYF.